This T cell receptor beta chain was sequenced in a study of T cells in Graves' hyperthyroidism and ophthalmopathy (dated by TCRdb to the late 2010s). For context, the study as a whole: Peripheral blood samples were taken at the time of initial diagnosis, prior to any treatment. TCR V-J signatures able to tell the groups apart were searched for in a discovery cohort of approximately 95 patients, of whom over 40 had Graves' ophthalmopathy and 55 to 65 had stable Graves' hyperthyroidism. Whether ophthalmopathy could be predicted prospectively was tested in an independent validation cohort made up of about 18 hyperthyroidism patients plus 17 patients who later progressed to ophthalmopathy. The approximately 95 discovery patients were divided at random into training and test sets in a 7:3 ratio. In addition, the study compared T-cell repertoires in thyroid tissue and in blood from roughly 6 Graves' hyperthyroidism patients. After blood sampling, hyperthyroidism patients were treated with methimazole at a starting dose of 30 mg daily, and ophthalmopathy patients were treated with high-dose intravenous methylprednisolone. The paper describes TCR Vbeta CDR3 sequencing of 120 to 150 peripheral blood samples, made up of 43 ophthalmopathy patients, around 78 hyperthyroidism patients and 17 progressor patients.

TCR beta CDR3 regions were amplified from RNA transcripts. For the first round of RT-PCR on the TCR CDR3, the HTBI primer set was used together with the Qiagen OneStep RT-PCR kit. The libraries were constructed in a second round of multiplex PCR and then size-selected and purified. The libraries were sequenced on an Illumina HiSeq2000 using paired-end 100 bp reads. As for the original processing: Raw data were processed with SOAPnuke, discarding reads with adapters, uncalled bases, mean Phred below 15, or no exact constant-primer or identifier match. High-quality paired reads were merged with COPE v1.2.5, and unique nucleotide sequences were defined as clonotypes. MiTCR v1.1 was used to align the clonotypes against IMGT TRBV, TRBD and TRBJ reference segments. Only V-J combinations with frequency above 0.0001, covering 99% to 99.2% of repertoires, were analysed. The TCS score was defined as the ratio of F50 (clonal expansion) to E x V (chaos), calculated using BLOSUM62-based TCRdist between CDR3 peptides within each V-J. Welch's t-statistics and random forest reduced around 510 V-J features to roughly 13, which were used in a naive Bayes classifier (R e1071). TCRdb reprocessing: public reads trimmed at Q25 with fastp, clones called with MiXCR, in-frame beta chains kept. For every CDR3 protein sequence, its rows merge into one entry that carries the most common genes and DNA. The authors' filters were not applied to this entry. Counted in this sample were roughly 300,000 distinct CDR3 sequences; 21% of them appeared once. In total, the top ten clones hold over 40% of the sample.

This clonotype was recorded a few times. Its antigen target is currently unknown. Base qualities were left out, and no much larger clone turns up one base away. Graves' hyperthyroidism was defined as stable when no progression to ophthalmopathy occurred over 18 months of follow-up. Hyperthyroidism patients were aged 18 to 65 years and newly diagnosed, with disease duration of less than 2 months. The study excluded patients with uncontrolled infections, other autoimmune diseases, pregnancy or lactation. Clinical symptoms, serum thyroxine and TRAb, thyroid ultrasound, and orbital computed tomography formed the basis for the diagnoses. Ficoll-Paque density gradient centrifugation was used to isolate PBMCs from around 9.1 ml of fresh peripheral blood. Trizol reagent was used to extract total RNA, and RNA quality was then checked on an Agilent 2100 Bioanalyzer. Study-level results and caveats: Most expanded thyroid clonotypes (frequency above 0.001) were also detected in blood, suggesting blood repertoires may reflect thyroid immune responses. No statistical method was used to set the sample size in advance, and investigators knew the group allocation. A 13 V-J signature model separated ophthalmopathy from stable hyperthyroidism, with 87.88% sensitivity and about 81% specificity in cross-validation and 80%/75% in testing. In validation, progression to ophthalmopathy was predicted by the model with more than 65% sensitivity and around 76% specificity, a median of roughly six months before onset.

Trimming takes 2 bases from V and 1 base from J, and the germline ends sit 20 bases apart. Taken from cysteine to phenylalanine, the CDR3 has 18 residues. Only the CDR3 DNA is retained, 54 bases long and in frame from the first base. For CDR1 and CDR2, the germline V gene lists SGHTA and FQGTGA. The sample taken for sequencing was blood. The receptor's source is a woman aged 45-65 years with Graves' hyperthyroidism. Rearrangement joined TRBV7-3 to TRBJ2-5; the D region possibly corresponds to TRBD2 (7 bases align). The nucleotide sequence is TGTGCCAGCAGCTTACCCCATCCGAGGGGGGGGACCCAAGAGACCCAGTACTTC. Its amino acids are CASSLPHPRGGTQETQYF.